This T cell receptor (beta chain) stems from a study of kidney transplant recipient with SARS-CoV-2 infection. Each CDR3 protein gets one entry after TCRdb re-called the reads with MiXCR. The sample shows 200,000 to 300,000 distinct CDR3 sequences, more than 25% of them seen only once. Germline V gives CDR1 SEHNR, CDR2 FQNEAQ (reference sequence). The CDR3 runs to 13 residues. Details on this clonotype: A much more abundant neighbour one base away suggests this may be a read error.

The chain joins TRBV7-9 to TRBJ1-5; D call uncertain. This receptor was identified in a male patient in his thirties who had COVID-19 and was a kidney transplant recipient. Some T cells may be transferred from the graft donor. The material was a blood sample, obtained at baseline and between days 110 and 120 from a kidney transplant recipient. The CDR3 nucleotides read TGTGCCGGCAGCTTCAGTAATAATCAGCCCCAGCATTTT. Protein: CAGSFSNNQPQHF.